This entry features one T cell receptor beta chain sequence. Its antigen remains unidentified. No much larger clone is present one base from it, and per-base qualities are unavailable. This record comes from a study of blood T cell repertoires in COVID-19 (dated by TCRdb to between 2020 and 2021). Regarding the complete study: Collaborator samples came from the United States, Italy and Spain and covered acute and convalescent phases of COVID-19. The material from the prospective study consisted of cDNA or gDNA derived from T cells, B-cell-depleted T cells, or PBMCs. Deeply sampled blood TCRbeta repertoires from subjects exposed to, actively infected with, or recovered from COVID-19 were included in the dataset. A freely available public database, intended as a resource for researchers studying the immune response to SARS-CoV-2, is where the repertoires were released. The samples were drawn from two sources: the first 160 participants of the ongoing ImmuneRACE study, and fewer than 1,500 subjects contributed by 6 global collaborators. The sample metadata nearly always contained a de-identified subject ID, COVID-19 status, age in years and sex. HLA class I and class II types, where available, came from metadata supplied by the sample provider rather than from assay-based typing.

TCRbeta CDR3 regions were amplified from genomic DNA by means of the immunoSEQ Assay, a bias-controlled multiplex PCR. Per the original workflow: The number of nucleated cells in each sample was estimated by amplification of reference gene primers within the assay. To quantify the absolute abundance of each unique TCRbeta CDR3 rearrangement, sequence reads were collapsed and filtered. For each sample, productive Simpson clonality was calculated by taking the square root of Simpson's diversity index across productive rearrangements. This immuneACCESS table, as held by TCRdb, lists in-frame sequences with V and J called but not all clones. Of the missing ones, under half trace to an unresolved V gene in checked studies; the others have no known cause. V and J calls and clone size are given by that table; D and trimming were obtained from the DNA. The sample table holds 250,000 to 300,000 clones, of which approximately 78% were seen once. Around 5% of the sample rests with the top ten.

What the work shows at the level of the full study, not this receptor alone: The amount of clinical and demographic metadata varied by source and participant and was provided uncurated.

Participants in the prospective study were aged roughly 18 to 100 years, lived in over 20 United States geographic areas, and enrolled through a virtual design. In the prospective study, cohorts were assigned on the basis of participant-reported clinical history obtained from a screening survey and a study questionnaire. Exposed participants had been in contact, within 2 weeks of entering the study, with a person who had a PCR-confirmed or clinician-diagnosed case of COVID-19. Mobile phlebotomists in the prospective study collected whole blood, serum and a nasopharyngeal or oropharyngeal swab from every participant. Prospective study participants could optionally give additional blood draws and questionnaires over a roughly two-month period. Prospective study blood samples were shipped either frozen or at room temperature before DNA extraction. The germline V gene provides CDR1 KGHDR and CDR2 SFDVKD. The CDR3, from cysteine to phenylalanine, totals 12 residues. The CDR3 DNA has 36 bases and is translated from base 1. V is clipped by 3 bases and J by 4 bases, and the sequence between their germline boundaries is 4 bases long.

The sequence was obtained from a man in his forties who had been exposed to COVID-19. This chain is built from TRBV24-1 and TRBJ2-3; the D gene cannot be named for sure. The material sequenced was PBMCs or T cells enriched from blood (not recorded which). The DNA sequence reads TGTGCCACCAGTGATCTGTCAGATACGCAGTATTTT. The encoded protein is CATSDLSDTQYF.